This TCR beta chain derives from a study of control samples from healthy donors and cancer patients. Some clones are missing from TCRdb's copy, which holds only in-frame ones; the method was immunoSEQ multiplex PCR. The sample lists around 200,000 clones; over 80% were seen once. Per the germline V gene, CDR1 is LGHDT and CDR2 is YNNKEL (reference sequence). The CDR3 has 13 amino acids. V shed 1 base, J shed 9 bases, and the junction held 5 bases outside the gene matches. The specimen sequenced was blood. The chain carries TRBV3-1 (or the pseudogene TRBV3-2) and TRBJ1-2; 7 positions agree with TRBD1. This TCR came from a man between 18 and 35 years old in good health. This chain's CDR3 is CASSQGQGDSYTF. The CDR3 DNA is TGTGCCAGCAGCCAAGGACAGGGTGATAGCTACACCTTC.